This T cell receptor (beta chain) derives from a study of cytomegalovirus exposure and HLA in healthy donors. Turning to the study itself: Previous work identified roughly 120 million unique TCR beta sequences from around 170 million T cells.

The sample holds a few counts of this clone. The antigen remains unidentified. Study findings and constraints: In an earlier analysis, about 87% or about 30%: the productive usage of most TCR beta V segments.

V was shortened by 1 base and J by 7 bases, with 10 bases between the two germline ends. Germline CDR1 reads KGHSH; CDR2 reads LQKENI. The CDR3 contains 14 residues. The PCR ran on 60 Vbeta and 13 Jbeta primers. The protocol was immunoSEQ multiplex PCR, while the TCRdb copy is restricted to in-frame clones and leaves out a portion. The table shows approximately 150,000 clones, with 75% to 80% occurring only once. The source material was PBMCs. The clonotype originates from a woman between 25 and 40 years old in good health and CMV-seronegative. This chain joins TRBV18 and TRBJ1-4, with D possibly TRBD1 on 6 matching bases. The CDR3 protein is CASSPQDRGEKLFF. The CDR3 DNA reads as TGTGCCAGCTCACCACAGGACAGAGGTGAAAAACTGTTTTTT.